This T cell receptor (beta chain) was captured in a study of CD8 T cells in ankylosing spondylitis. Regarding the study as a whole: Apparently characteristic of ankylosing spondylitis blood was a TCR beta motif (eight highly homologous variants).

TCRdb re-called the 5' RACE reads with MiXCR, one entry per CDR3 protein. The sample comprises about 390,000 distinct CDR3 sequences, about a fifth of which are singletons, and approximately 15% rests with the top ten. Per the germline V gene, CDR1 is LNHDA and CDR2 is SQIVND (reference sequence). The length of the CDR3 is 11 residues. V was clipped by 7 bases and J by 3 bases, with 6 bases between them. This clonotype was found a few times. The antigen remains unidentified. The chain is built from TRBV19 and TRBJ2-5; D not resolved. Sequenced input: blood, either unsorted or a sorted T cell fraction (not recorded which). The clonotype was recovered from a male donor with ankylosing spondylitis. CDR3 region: CASTGEETQYF. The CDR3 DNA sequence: TGTGCCAGTACTGGGGAAGAGACCCAGTACTTC.